Following are 3 T cell receptor beta chains from one sample sequenced in a study of CD8+CD57+ T cells in acquired aplastic anemia. Investigators profiled TCR beta VDJ and CDR3 from genomic DNA template. TCRdb reanalysed the reads using MiXCR and keeps one entry per CDR3 protein. The sample holds some 140,000 distinct CDR3 sequences, less than 45% seen once. What was sequenced was sorted CD4+, CD8+, or CD8+CD57+ T cells (not recorded which) from PBMCs. The source is a human donor in good health, serving as a control.

This chain joins TRBV9 and TRBJ2-7; D is perhaps TRBD1 or TRBD2 (5 bases each). CDR1 SGDLS and CDR2 YYNGEE come from the germline V gene. The CDR3 has 15 residues. V lost 0 bases and J 2 bases, leaving 12 bases between the germline ends. As DNA, the CDR3 is TGTGCCAGCAGCGTAGGTTGGGGGATGACCTACGAGCAGTACTTC. It specifies CASSVGWGMTYEQYF. Using reference TRBV9 and TRBJ2-7 for the parts outside the CDR3, the full variable domain is DSGVTQTPKHLITATGQRVTLRCSPRSGDLSVYWYQQSLDQGLQFLIQYYNGEERAKGNILERFSAQQFPDLHSELNLSSLELGDSALYFCASSVGWGMTYEQYFGPGTRLTVT.

Many counts were recorded for this clonotype. The chain recombines TRBV10-3 with TRBJ2-2; 7 bases map to TRBD2. V lost 3 bases, J lost 5 bases, and 9 bases stayed unmatched. The CDR3 spans 16 residues. CDR1 is ENHRY, CDR2 SYGVKD, per germline. CDR3 in amino acids: CAISDGAGVDTGELFF. The DNA for the CDR3 is TGTGCCATCAGTGATGGGGCGGGAGTTGATACCGGGGAGCTGTTTTTT.

This clonotype was observed many times. This chain links TRBV7-9 with TRBJ2-1; tentative D call: TRBD2 (5 bases). V was shortened by 1 base and J by 4 bases, with 20 bases between the two germline ends. The CDR3 runs 18 residues. Germline lookup yields CDR1 SEHNR and CDR2 FQNEAQ (reference sequence). CDR3: CASSLGRYGGRLYNEQFF. Written as DNA, the CDR3 is TGTGCCAGCAGCTTAGGACGGTATGGCGGGCGACTATACAATGAGCAGTTCTTC.